The 23 T cell receptor beta chains listed next were all sequenced from one sample in a study of T cell responses to AZD1222 COVID-19 vaccine. Produced via immunoSEQ multiplex PCR; TCRdb's table is partial and in-frame only. The profile shows around 26,000 clones, approximately 85% of them singletons. The specimen was peripheral blood, collected 28 days after the second AZD1222 dose. Receptors were obtained from an adult who received the AZD1222 COVID-19 vaccine.

V usage is TRBV6-5 and J usage is TRBJ2-5; 7 bases match TRBD2. There are 12 residues in the CDR3. Germline V gene sequence: CDR1 MNHEY, CDR2 SVGAGI. Trimming removed 10 bases from V and 4 bases from J; junction bases left unmatched: 6. The CDR3 region has the DNA TGTGCCACCCGATCGGGGGGAGAGACCCAGTACTTC. This gives the protein CATRSGGETQYF.

The chain uses TRBV29-1 and TRBJ1-2; no reliable D call. The CDR3 loop spans 12 amino acids. Trimming took 4 bases from V and 4 from J, leaving 10 bases between them. Germline V gene data show CDR1 as SQVTM and CDR2 as ANQGSEA. This chain's CDR3 is CSVALPAYGYTF. CDR3 nucleotide sequence: TGCAGCGTTGCCCTCCCAGCCTATGGCTACACCTTC.

V and J are TRBV5-6 and TRBJ1-2; D is possibly TRBD1 (5 bases). This CDR3 is built from 14 residues. Germline lookup yields CDR1 SGHDT and CDR2 YYEEEE. Trimming took 3 bases from V and 8 from J, leaving 17 bases between them. The CDR3 region has the DNA TGTGCCAGCAGCTGGACCACAGGACCACGGGGCTACACCTTC. Amino acids: CASSWTTGPRGYTF.

V and J are TRBV5-5 and TRBJ2-2; D is unresolved. The CDR3 runs to 14 residues. Trimming stripped 3 bases from V and 0 bases from J, with 6 bases between. Germline V gene lookup returns CDR1 SGHKS and CDR2 YYEKEE (reference sequence). CDR3 sequence (DNA): TGTGCCAGCAGCTCCGCCCCGAACACCGGGGAGCTGTTTTTT. This translates into CASSSAPNTGELFF.

This clone was seen a handful of times. The V gene is TRBV7-8, the J gene TRBJ2-7; possibly TRBD1 or TRBD2 for D (5 bases each). The V gene lost 1 base and the J gene lost 3 bases, with 10 bases spanning the gap. The CDR3 totals 14 residues. Germline V gene lookup returns CDR1 SGHVS and CDR2 FQNEAQ. The CDR3 protein is CASSLDGTFYEQYF. The CDR3 coding sequence is TGTGCCAGCAGCTTAGACGGGACCTTCTACGAGCAGTACTTC.

This clone was observed a few times. V gene TRBV3-1 (or the pseudogene TRBV3-2) combines with J gene TRBJ1-3; 11 bases agree with TRBD1. From germline, CDR1 is LGHDT and CDR2 YNNKEL (reference sequence). The CDR3 covers 17 residues. After removal of 4 bases from V and 3 bases from J, the junction contained 8 bases not matched to a gene. CDR3 sequence reads: CASSPLRTGGVGNTIYF. For the CDR3, the DNA is TGTGCCAGCAGCCCCCTTCGGACAGGGGGCGTTGGAAACACCATATATTTT.

The chain links TRBV6-5 to TRBJ1-2; a possible D gene is TRBD1 (5 bases). Germline loops: CDR1 MNHEY, CDR2 SVGAGI. Trimming left V 4 bases short and J 7 bases short, with 19 bases between. There are 15 residues in the CDR3. CDR3 sequence reads: CASSSGRIGAGGYTF. The CDR3 DNA reads TGTGCCAGCAGTTCAGGCAGGATCGGGGCGGGTGGCTACACCTTC.

The chain is built from TRBV6-5 and TRBJ2-7; D is perhaps TRBD2 (7 bases). The CDR3 runs to 15 residues. V lost 4 bases and J 5 bases, leaving 18 bases between the germline ends. The germline V gene encodes CDR1 MNHEY and CDR2 SVGAGI. The CDR3 DNA follows: TGTGCCAGCAGTTTGGGGGGGGCCCAACGGAACGAGCAGTACTTC. Translating gives CASSLGGAQRNEQYF.

This sequence joins TRBV7-9 and TRBJ2-7; D ambiguous. Germline CDR1 and CDR2: SEHNR and FQNEAQ (reference sequence). Trimming cost V 5 bases and J 2 bases, with 13 bases left between them. CDR3 size: 14 residues. CDR3 nucleotides: TGTGCCAGCAGCCCAACGGTAGGGACCTACGAGCAGTACTTC. It is translated as CASSPTVGTYEQYF.

The chain carries TRBV18 and TRBJ1-4; 7 nucleotides agree with TRBD1. V gave up 6 bases and J gave up 0 bases; unmatched junction bases: 4. Germline V gives CDR1 KGHSH, CDR2 LQKENI. This CDR3 contains 15 residues. The CDR3 reads CASSGTAATNEKLFF. Written as DNA, the CDR3 is TGTGCCAGCTCGGGGACAGCCGCAACTAATGAAAAACTGTTTTTT.

The chain carries TRBV6-5 and TRBJ1-1; 9 nucleotides match TRBD1. CDR1 MNHEY and CDR2 SVGAGI come from the germline V gene. The CDR3 is 14 residues long. V dropped 6 bases and J dropped 6; count of bases not matched to a gene: 8. The CDR3 DNA reads as TGTGCCAGCAGCGCATCGACAGGGGGAGCTGAAGCTTTCTTT. Its protein is CASSASTGGAEAFF.

The chain combines TRBV5-4 with TRBJ2-7, with D perhaps being TRBD1 or TRBD2 (5 bases each). V shed 4 bases and J shed 2 bases, with 16 bases lying between them. The germline CDR1 and CDR2 sequences are SGHNT and YYREEE (reference sequence). The CDR3 runs 15 residues. CDR3 sequence (DNA): TGTGCCAGCAGCCCGTCCGGGACGGTCACCTACGAGCAGTACTTC. As protein: CASSPSGTVTYEQYF. The complete variable domain, with remaining parts taken from reference TRBV5-4 and TRBJ2-7, reads ETGVTQSPTHLIKTRGQQVTLRCSSQSGHNTVSWYQQALGQGPQFIFQYYREEENGRGNFPPRFSGLQFPNYSSELNVNALELDDSALYLCASSPSGTVTYEQYFGPGTRLTVT.

The chain carries TRBV11-1 and TRBJ2-7, with 9 bases aligning to TRBD1. CDR3 size: 14 residues. The V and J ends lost 4 bases and 3 bases, in that order; junction bases with no gene match: 4. The germline V gene has CDR1 SGHAT and CDR2 FQDESV (reference sequence). The CDR3 region has the DNA TGTGCCAGCAGCTGGGGACAGGGTATCTACGAGCAGTACTTC. Its translation: CASSWGQGIYEQYF.

The V and J genes are TRBV7-7 and TRBJ2-7; the D gene could be TRBD1 or TRBD2 (5 bases each). In germline, CDR1 is SSHAT, CDR2 FNYEAQ (reference sequence). Trimming cost V 0 bases and J 3 bases, with 12 bases left between them. The CDR3 is 15 amino acids. CDR3: CASSLASGTNYEQYF. The CDR3 nucleotides read TGTGCCAGCAGCTTAGCGTCTGGGACCAACTACGAGCAGTACTTC.

This chain uses TRBV6-5 with TRBJ1-5; TRBD1 might be the D (6 bases). The CDR3 is 14 residues long. V was cut by 2 bases and J by 5 bases, with 10 bases left in between. CDR1 is MNHEY, CDR2 SVGAGI, per germline. The CDR3 region has the DNA TGTGCCAGCAGTTACACAGGGAGTGATCAGCCCCAGCATTTT. Translated, it gives CASSYTGSDQPQHF.

The V call is TRBV15, the J call TRBJ1-1; D remains unclear. V gave up 3 bases and J gave up 4 bases, with 15 bases separating them. The CDR3 has 15 residues. Germline V CDR1 and CDR2: LNHNV, YYDKDF (reference sequence). CDR3 protein: CATSSILGGSTEAFF. The DNA of the CDR3 is TGTGCCACCAGCAGCATTCTAGGAGGGAGCACTGAAGCTTTCTTT.

V is TRBV19 and J is TRBJ2-3, with D unclear. Germline-derived CDR1 and CDR2 are LNHDA and SQIVND (reference sequence). The CDR3 is made up of 12 amino acids. V was cut by 3 bases and J by 4 bases, with 5 bases left in between. The CDR3 DNA is TGTGCCAGTAGTATCATGGCAGATACGCAGTATTTT. Translation: CASSIMADTQYF. Together with reference TRBV19 and TRBJ2-3, the CDR3 gives the full variable domain: DGGITQSPKYLFRKEGQNVTLSCEQNLNHDAMYWYRQDPGQGLRLIYYSQIVNDFQKGDIAEGYSVSREKKESFPLTVTSAQKNPTAFYLCASSIMADTQYFGPGTRLTVL.

V is TRBV24-1 and J is TRBJ1-2; D remains ambiguous. CDR1 KGHDR and CDR2 SFDVKD come from the germline V gene. CDR3 length equals 13 residues. Trimming removed 3 bases from V and 6 bases from J, with 10 bases in between. CDR3 DNA sequence: TGTGCCACCAGTGATAGGAGTTTGGATGGCTACACCTTC. Amino acids: CATSDRSLDGYTF.

The chain recombines TRBV19 with TRBJ2-5, with TRBD1 matching over 8 bases. Germline loops: CDR1 LNHDA, CDR2 SQIVND (reference sequence). The CDR3 has 15 amino acids. The V and J ends lost 5 bases and 4 bases, in that order; junction bases with no gene match: 9. The chain's CDR3 is CASSAQTGGGETQYF. The DNA of the CDR3 is TGTGCCAGTAGTGCCCAAACAGGGGGAGGAGAGACCCAGTACTTC.

This chain links TRBV12-3 or TRBV12-4 with TRBJ1-1, with D hard to call. Trimming cost V 5 bases and J 2 bases, with 9 bases left between them. This CDR3 spans 13 amino acids. As DNA, the CDR3 is TGTGCCAGCAGTGAAGCGGCTAACACTGAAGCTTTCTTT. It translates to CASSEAANTEAFF.

This chain connects TRBV18 to TRBJ2-1, with TRBD1 as a possible D gene (6 bases). V shed 2 bases and J shed 7 bases, with 18 bases lying between them. The V gene's germline CDR1 is KGHSH and CDR2 LQKENI. CDR3 length: 16 residues. CDR3 in amino acids: CASSPTTGKTKNEQFF. The CDR3 nucleotides are TGTGCCAGCTCACCAACTACAGGGAAAACCAAGAATGAGCAGTTCTTC.

The chain couples TRBV5-1 to TRBJ1-6; D is undetermined. This CDR3 has 15 amino acids. V lost 1 base to trimming and J lost 6 bases, with 11 bases between them. Germline CDR1 and CDR2: SGHRS and YFSETQ. CDR3 sequence: CASSLQSDSNSPLHF. The CDR3 DNA reads as TGCGCCAGCAGCTTGCAATCCGATTCTAATTCACCCCTCCACTTT.

The rearrangement joins TRBV7-2 to TRBJ1-6, with 7 nucleotides matching TRBD1. CDR1 SGHTA and CDR2 FQGNSA come from the germline V gene. The CDR3 extends over 15 amino acids. The trim removed 5 bases at V and 8 bases at J, leaving 9 bases unmatched. The CDR3 nucleotides are TGTGCCAGCAGCCCAGGTAGGGGGCGTCATTCACCCCTCCACTTT. Its protein product is CASSPGRGRHSPLHF.